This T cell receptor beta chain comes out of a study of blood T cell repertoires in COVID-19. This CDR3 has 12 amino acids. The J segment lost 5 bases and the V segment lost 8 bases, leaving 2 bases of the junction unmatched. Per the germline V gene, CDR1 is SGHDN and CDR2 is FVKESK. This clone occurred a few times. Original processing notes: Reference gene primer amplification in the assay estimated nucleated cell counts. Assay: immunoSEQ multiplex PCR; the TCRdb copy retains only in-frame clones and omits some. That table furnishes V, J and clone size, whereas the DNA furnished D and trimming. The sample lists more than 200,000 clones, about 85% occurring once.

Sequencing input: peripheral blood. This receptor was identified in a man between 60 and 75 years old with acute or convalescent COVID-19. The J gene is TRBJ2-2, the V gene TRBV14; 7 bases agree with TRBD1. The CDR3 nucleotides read TGTGCCAGCTCGACAGGGACCGGGGAGCTGTTTTTT. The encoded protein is CASSTGTGELFF.